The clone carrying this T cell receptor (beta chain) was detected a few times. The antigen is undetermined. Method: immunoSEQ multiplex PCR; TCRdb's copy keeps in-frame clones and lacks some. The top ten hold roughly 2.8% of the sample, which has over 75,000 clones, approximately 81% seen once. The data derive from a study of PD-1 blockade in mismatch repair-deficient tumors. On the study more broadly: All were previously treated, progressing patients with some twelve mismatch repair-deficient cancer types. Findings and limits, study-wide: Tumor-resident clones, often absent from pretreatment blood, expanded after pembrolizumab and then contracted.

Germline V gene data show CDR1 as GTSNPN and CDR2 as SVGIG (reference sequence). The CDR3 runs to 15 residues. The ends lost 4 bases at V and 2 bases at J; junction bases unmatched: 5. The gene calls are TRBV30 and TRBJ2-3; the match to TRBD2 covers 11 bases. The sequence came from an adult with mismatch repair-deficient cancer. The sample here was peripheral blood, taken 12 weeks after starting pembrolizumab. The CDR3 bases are TGTGCCTGGACACTAGCGGGAGACTCCACAGATACGCAGTATTTT. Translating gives CAWTLAGDSTDTQYF.